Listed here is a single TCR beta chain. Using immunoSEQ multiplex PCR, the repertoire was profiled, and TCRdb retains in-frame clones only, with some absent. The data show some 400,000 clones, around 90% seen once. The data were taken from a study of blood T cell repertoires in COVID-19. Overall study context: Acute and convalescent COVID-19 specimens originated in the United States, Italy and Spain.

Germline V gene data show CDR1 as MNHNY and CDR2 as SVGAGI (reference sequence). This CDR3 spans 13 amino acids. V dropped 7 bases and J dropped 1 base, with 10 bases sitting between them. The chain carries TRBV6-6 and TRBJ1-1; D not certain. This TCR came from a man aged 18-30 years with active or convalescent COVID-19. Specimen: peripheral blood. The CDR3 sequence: CASTRLANTEAFF. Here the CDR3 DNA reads TGTGCCAGCACCCGATTGGCGAACACTGAAGCTTTCTTT.